Each of the 7 T cell receptor beta chains below was sequenced from the same sample in a study of T cells in Graves' hyperthyroidism and ophthalmopathy. Amplification of TCR beta CDR3 regions used RNA as the template. The HTBI set primed first-round TCR CDR3 RT-PCR. TCRdb re-derived calls from the multiplex PCR reads in MiXCR, one entry per CDR3 protein. The data contain 450,000 to 600,000 distinct CDR3 sequences, less than 15% of them seen just once; the ten biggest clones take up more than 11%. Sequenced: blood. The receptors stem from a woman aged 35 to 49 with Graves' hyperthyroidism.

The table lists this clonotype with many counts. The chain has TRBV18 and TRBJ2-5; weak D call: TRBD2 (5 bases). CDR1 KGHSH and CDR2 LQKENI come from the germline V gene. The V gene lost 3 bases and the J gene lost 2 bases, with 10 bases spanning the gap. There are 14 residues in the CDR3. In DNA form, the CDR3 reads TGTGCCAGCTCACCCTGGACTTCTCAAGAGACCCAGTACTTC. It codes for CASSPWTSQETQYF. Drawing the rest from reference TRBV18 and TRBJ2-5, the complete variable domain is NAGVMQNPRHLVRRRGQEARLRCSPMKGHSHVYWYRQLPEEGLKFMVYLQKENIIDESGMPKERFSAEFPKEGPSILRIQQVVRGDSAAYFCASSPWTSQETQYFGPGTRLLVL.

The chain links TRBV6-1 to TRBJ1-5, with D tentatively TRBD1 (5 bases). The length of the CDR3 is 15 residues. V was pared by 2 bases and J by 0 bases, with 8 bases between. Germline V lookup: CDR1 MNHNS, CDR2 SASEGT. This chain's CDR3 is CASSEFTGSNQPQHF. CDR3 nucleotide sequence: TGTGCCAGCAGTGAATTTACAGGTAGCAATCAGCCCCAGCATTTT.

In this sample, this clonotype turned up a few times. The rearrangement joins TRBV6-2 or TRBV6-3 to TRBJ2-1; TRBD2 matches 7 bases. CDR3 size: 16 residues. The germline gives CDR1 MNHEY, CDR2 SVGEGT. Trimming at V came to 2 bases and at J to 10 bases, leaving 14 bases not matched to a gene. Here the CDR3 DNA reads TGTGCCAGCAGTTACCTGTCGCGGGAGCCCTTCACCGAGCAGTTCTTC. Amino acids: CASSYLSREPFTEQFF.

This clonotype was counted ten times or more. The chain uses TRBV11-3 and TRBJ2-1, with 11 bases matching TRBD2. The germline V gene encodes CDR1 SGHNT and CDR2 YENEEA. After removal of 3 bases from V and 9 bases from J, the junction contained 1 base not matched to a gene. CDR3 length equals 13 residues. The CDR3 spells CASSLLAGGEQFF. In DNA, the CDR3 is TGTGCCAGCAGCTTGCTAGCGGGAGGTGAGCAGTTCTTC.

This clonotype was seen at least ten times. The rearrangement uses TRBV15 and TRBJ1-2; 9 positions match TRBD1. The V gene end was trimmed by 8 bases and the J gene end by 4 bases; junction bases not matched to a gene: 5. The germline CDR1 and CDR2 sequences are LNHNV and YYDKDF (reference sequence). This CDR3 comprises 13 residues. CDR3 in DNA: TGTGCCACCCGGGACAGGGAGATCTATGGCTACACCTTC. It yields the protein CATRDREIYGYTF.

The chain joins TRBV15 to TRBJ2-7; D ambiguous. V lost 0 bases, J lost 6 bases, and 9 bases lay in between. The CDR3 runs to 13 residues. Germline V gene sequence: CDR1 LNHNV, CDR2 YYDKDF (reference sequence). The CDR3, as DNA: TGTGCCACCAGCAGAGATCCGGGTGCCGAGCAGTACTTC. Amino acids: CATSRDPGAEQYF.

The chain employs TRBV5-1 and TRBJ1-3; 7 bases map to TRBD1. From germline, CDR1 is SGHRS and CDR2 YFSETQ. V lost 1 base to trimming and J lost 4 bases; unmatched junction nucleotides: 8. This CDR3 region has 16 residues. CDR3 sequence (DNA): TGCGCCAGCAGCTTGTGGTCAGGGGGAGCCGGAAACACCATATATTTT. Protein product: CASSLWSGGAGNTIYF.